The clone carrying this T cell receptor (beta chain) was seen a few times. What it recognizes is unknown. V was pared by 2 bases and J by 3 bases, with 8 bases of the junction left unmatched. The CDR3 totals 17 residues. From germline, CDR1 is ENHRY and CDR2 SYGVKD. Researchers amplified the TCR beta CDR3 regions from RNA transcripts. The study used the HTBI primer set for a first-round RT-PCR of the TCR CDR3. TCRdb redid the calling of the multiplex PCR reads with MiXCR, one entry per CDR3 protein. The profile shows approximately 610,000 distinct CDR3 sequences, roughly 17% of them singletons. Absent ophthalmopathy progression within 18 months defined stable Graves' hyperthyroidism. Hyperthyroidism was newly diagnosed in patients aged 18 to 65 (duration under 2 months). The data derive from a study of T cells in Graves' hyperthyroidism and ophthalmopathy. For the study at large: Peripheral blood samples were taken at initial diagnosis, prior to any treatment.

General observations from the study: Blood held most thyroid clonotypes expanded above 0.001 frequency.

The sequenced sample consisted of blood. This rearrangement joins TRBV10-3 to TRBJ1-5, with TRBD1 matching over 9 bases. The receptor was derived from a woman aged 18-29 years with Graves' hyperthyroidism. CDR3 sequence: CAISEGPGTGNNQPQHF. Here the CDR3 DNA reads TGTGCCATCAGTGAGGGTCCGGGGACAGGGAACAATCAGCCCCAGCATTTT.